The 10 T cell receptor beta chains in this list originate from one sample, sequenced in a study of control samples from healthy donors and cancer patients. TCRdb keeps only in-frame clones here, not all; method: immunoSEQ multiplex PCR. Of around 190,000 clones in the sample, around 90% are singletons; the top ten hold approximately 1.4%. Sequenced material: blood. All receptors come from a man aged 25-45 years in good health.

The CDR3 reads CASSIGGTGLYEQYF. The CDR3 DNA sequence: TGTGCCAGCAGCATAGGGGGGACAGGGCTTTACGAGCAGTACTTC. This chain uses TRBV28 with TRBJ2-7, with 9 positions matching TRBD1. The CDR3 is 15 residues long. The ends lost 6 bases at V and 4 bases at J; junction bases unmatched: 10. Germline V gives CDR1 MDHEN, CDR2 SYDVKM.

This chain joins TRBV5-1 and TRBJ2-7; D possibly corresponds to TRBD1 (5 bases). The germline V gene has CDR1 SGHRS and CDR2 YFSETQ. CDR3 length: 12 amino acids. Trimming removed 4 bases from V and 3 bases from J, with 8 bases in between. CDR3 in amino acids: CASSPQGYEQYF. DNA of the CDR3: TGCGCCAGCAGCCCTCAGGGCTACGAGCAGTACTTC. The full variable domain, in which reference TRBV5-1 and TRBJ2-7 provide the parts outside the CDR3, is KAGVTQTPRYLIKTRGQQVTLSCSPISGHRSVSWYQQTPGQGLQFLFEYFSETQRNKGNFPGRFSGRQFSNSRSEMNVSTLELGDSALYLCASSPQGYEQYFGPGTRLTVT.

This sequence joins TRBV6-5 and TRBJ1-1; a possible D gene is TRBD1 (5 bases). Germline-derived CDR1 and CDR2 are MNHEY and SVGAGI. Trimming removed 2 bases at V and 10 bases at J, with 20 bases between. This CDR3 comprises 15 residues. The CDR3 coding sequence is TGTGCCAGCAGTTACACCATTGACAGCTCCCAAAGAGCTTTCTTT. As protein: CASSYTIDSSQRAFF.

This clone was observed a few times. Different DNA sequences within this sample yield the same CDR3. The CDR3 nucleotides read TGTGCCAGCAGCCCAAGGGCAGGGGAGAACTATGGCTACACCTTC. Translation: CASSPRAGENYGYTF. V usage is TRBV5-4 and J usage is TRBJ1-2, with D perhaps matching TRBD1 (6 bases). V lost 4 bases, J lost 2 bases, and 15 bases lay in between. CDR1 is SGHNT, CDR2 YYREEE, per germline (reference sequence). The CDR3 covers 15 residues.

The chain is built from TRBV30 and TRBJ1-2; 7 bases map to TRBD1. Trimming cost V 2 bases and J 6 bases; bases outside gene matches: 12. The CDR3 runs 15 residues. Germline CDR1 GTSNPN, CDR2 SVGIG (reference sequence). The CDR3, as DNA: TGTGCCTGGAGTACCTCTAGGGGGCCCAACCATGGCTACACCTTC. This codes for CAWSTSRGPNHGYTF.

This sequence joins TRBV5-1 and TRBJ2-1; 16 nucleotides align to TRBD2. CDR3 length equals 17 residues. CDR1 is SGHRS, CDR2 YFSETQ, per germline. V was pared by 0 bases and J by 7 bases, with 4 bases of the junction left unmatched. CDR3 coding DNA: TGCGCCAGCAGCTTGGCGGGACTAGCGGGAGGGATGAATGAGCAGTTCTTC. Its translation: CASSLAGLAGGMNEQFF.

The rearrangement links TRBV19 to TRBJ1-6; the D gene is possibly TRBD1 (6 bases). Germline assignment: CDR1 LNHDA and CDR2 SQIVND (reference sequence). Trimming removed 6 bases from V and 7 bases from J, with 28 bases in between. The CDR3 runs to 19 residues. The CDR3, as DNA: TGTGCCAGTAGCCGCGAAGGGGGGACGGGACGGAAATCAAATTCACCCCTCCACTTT. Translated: CASSREGGTGRKSNSPLHF.

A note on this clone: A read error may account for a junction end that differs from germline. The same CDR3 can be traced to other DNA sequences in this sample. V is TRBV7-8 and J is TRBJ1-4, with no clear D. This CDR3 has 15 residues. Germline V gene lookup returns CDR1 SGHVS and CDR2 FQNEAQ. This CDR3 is CASSLEGFSREKLFF. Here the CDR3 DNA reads TGTGCCAGCAGCTTAGAGGGATTCAGTAGAGAAAAGCTGTTTTTT. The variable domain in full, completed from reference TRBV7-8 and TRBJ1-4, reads GAGVSQSPRYKVAKRGQDVALRCDPISGHVSLFWYQQALGQGPEFLTYFQNEAQLDKSGLPSDRFFAERPEGSVSTLKIQRTQQEDSAVYLCASSLEGFSREKLFFGSGTQLSVL.

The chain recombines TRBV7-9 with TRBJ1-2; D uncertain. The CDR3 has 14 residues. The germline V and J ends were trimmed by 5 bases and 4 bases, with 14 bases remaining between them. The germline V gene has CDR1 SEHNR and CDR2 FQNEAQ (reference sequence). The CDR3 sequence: CASSGATVVYGYTF. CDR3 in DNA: TGTGCCAGCAGCGGAGCTACAGTGGTCTATGGCTACACCTTC.

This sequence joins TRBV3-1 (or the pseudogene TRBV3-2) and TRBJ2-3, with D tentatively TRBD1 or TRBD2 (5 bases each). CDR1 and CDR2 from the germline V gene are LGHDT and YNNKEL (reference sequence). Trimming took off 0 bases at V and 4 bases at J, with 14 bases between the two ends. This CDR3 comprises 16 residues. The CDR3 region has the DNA TGTGCCAGCAGCCAAGATTTGGGACCGGCATCAGATACGCAGTATTTT. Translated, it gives CASSQDLGPASDTQYF.